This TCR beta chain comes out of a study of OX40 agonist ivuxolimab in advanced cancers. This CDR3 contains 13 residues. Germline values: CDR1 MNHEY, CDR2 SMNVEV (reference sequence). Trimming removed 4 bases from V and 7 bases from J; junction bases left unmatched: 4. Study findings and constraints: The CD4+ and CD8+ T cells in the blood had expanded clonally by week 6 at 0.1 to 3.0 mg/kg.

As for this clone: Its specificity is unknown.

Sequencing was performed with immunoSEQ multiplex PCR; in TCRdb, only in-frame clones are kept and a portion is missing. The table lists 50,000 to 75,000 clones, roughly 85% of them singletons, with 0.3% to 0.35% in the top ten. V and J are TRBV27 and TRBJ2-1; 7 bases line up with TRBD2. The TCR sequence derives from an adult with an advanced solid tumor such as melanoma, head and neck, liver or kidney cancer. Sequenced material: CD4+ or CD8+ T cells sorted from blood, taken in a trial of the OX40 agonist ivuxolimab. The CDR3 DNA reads TGTGCCAGCAGTTCGGGGGGTTGGAATGAGCAGTTCTTC. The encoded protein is CASSSGGWNEQFF.